This TCR beta chain comes out of a study of monozygotic twins with inflammatory bowel disease. The study, taken as a whole, reports: Twin pairs that were concordant did not differ from discordant pairs in repertoire similarity, possibly from limited power.

Comments on this clonotype: Its antigen is unidentified.

Total RNA from whole blood was isolated with no T cell sorting. Per sample, reverse transcription was split into eight reactions. Each CDR3 protein gets one entry in TCRdb, which reprocessed the 5' RACE reads and gives no DNA. Its table lists 300,000 to 450,000 distinct CDR3 sequences. CDR1 is MNHNS and CDR2 is SASEGT in the germline V gene. The CDR3 length is 15 residues. Sample: blood. The clonotype originates from a human donor with ulcerative colitis or Crohn's disease, or a healthy co-twin of an affected twin (not recorded which). The chain combines TRBV6-1 with TRBJ1-6. CDR3 protein: CASQDRSSYNSPLHF.